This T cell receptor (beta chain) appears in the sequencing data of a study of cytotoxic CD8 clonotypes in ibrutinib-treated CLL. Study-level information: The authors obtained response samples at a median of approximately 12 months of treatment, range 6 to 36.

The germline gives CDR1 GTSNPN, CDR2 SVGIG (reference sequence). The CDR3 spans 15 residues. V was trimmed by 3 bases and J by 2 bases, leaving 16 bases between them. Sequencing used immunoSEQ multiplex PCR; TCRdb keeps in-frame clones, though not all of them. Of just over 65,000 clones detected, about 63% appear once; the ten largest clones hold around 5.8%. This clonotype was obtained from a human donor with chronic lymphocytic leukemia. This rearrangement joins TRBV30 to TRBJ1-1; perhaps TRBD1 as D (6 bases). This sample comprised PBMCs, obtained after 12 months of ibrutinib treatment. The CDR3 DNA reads TGTGCCTGGAGGGGCCCCCGGACAGCCAACACTGAAGCTTTCTTT. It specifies CAWRGPRTANTEAFF.